This T cell receptor beta chain was profiled in a study of molecular identifiers for immune sequencing clone quantification. The CDR3 loop spans 17 amino acids. The germline V and J ends were trimmed by 5 bases and 0 bases, with 20 bases remaining between them. Per the germline V gene, CDR1 is SEHNR and CDR2 is FQNEAQ (reference sequence). Study-wide points: Clones above 20 RNA copies held over 99% of effector molecules, under 1% in naive cells. Highly expanded clone sizes could end up underestimated if a barcode were shared by identical TCR molecules. Reportedly, one cell's Jurkat TCR RNA was detected within 1,200,000 naive CD8 cells.

This clonotype was observed at least ten times. Its cognate antigen is unknown. TCRdb analysed the PCR reads with MiXCR anew, one entry per CDR3 protein. This sample has some 97,000 distinct CDR3 sequences; 24% occur once, and the top ten carry 0.94%. In the sort, naive CD8 T cells were defined as CD8+CD4-CCR7+CD45RA+. The rearrangement links TRBV7-9 to TRBJ2-7; TRBD1 might be the D (6 bases). This sequence originates from a human donor in good health. Some libraries in this study had Jurkat cell RNA spiked in. The material sequenced was naive CD8+ T cells from blood, with Jurkat cell RNA spiked in. Subset denoted: FACS-sorted CD8+CD4-CCR7+CD45RA+ naive T cells. This chain's CDR3 is CASSIGPTGPSSYEQYF. CDR3 bases: TGTGCCAGCAGCATAGGCCCCACAGGGCCCAGCTCCTACGAGCAGTACTTC.